This T cell receptor (beta chain) appears in the sequencing data of a study of CD8 T cells in Susac syndrome. Sequencing of TCR beta was performed on blood CD8+ T cells and on blood CD4+ T cells. This CDR3 comprises 12 residues. Trimming cost V 1 base and J 6 bases, with 5 bases left between them. Germline V gene sequence: CDR1 LGHDT, CDR2 YNNKEL (reference sequence). RNA in amounts of roughly 0.5 to 1 ug was reverse transcribed with random hexamers. MiXCR, run by TCRdb on the immunoSEQ multiplex PCR reads, gives a single entry per CDR3 protein. The sample contains more than 150,000 distinct CDR3 sequences, less than 97% of which appear only once.

Sequenced material: CD8+ T cells from PBMCs. This TCR derives from a human donor with multiple sclerosis. The gene calls are TRBV3-1 and TRBJ2-3, with D uncertain. The CDR3 reads CASSQGWDTQYF. The CDR3 DNA is TGTGCCAGCAGCCAAGGCTGGGATACGCAGTATTTT.